Listed below are T cell receptor beta chains from one sample, sequenced in a study of blood T cell repertoires in COVID-19. Measured with immunoSEQ multiplex PCR; TCRdb has only the in-frame clones, and not every one. In the table there are 73,000 or so clones, 80% to 85% of which are singletons. Sequencing was performed on peripheral blood. These receptors were collected from a woman aged 60-70 years with acute or convalescent COVID-19. CDR3s include the opening cysteine and the closing phenylalanine or tryptophan.

j_call: TRBJ1-3; v_call: TRBV30; cdr3_aa: CACHARDLGGNTIYF
j_call: TRBJ1-2; v_call: TRBV7-9; cdr3_aa: CASSSARGQGFGYTF
j_call: TRBJ2-7; v_call: TRBV6-5; cdr3_aa: CASRDGGGNYF
j_call: TRBJ1-1; v_call: TRBV7-9; cdr3_aa: CASSSLGGSTEAFF
j_call: TRBJ2-1; v_call: TRBV5-1; cdr3_aa: CASSIHRGQSYNEQFF
j_call: TRBJ1-6; v_call: TRBV7-6; cdr3_aa: CASSTDRENNSPLHF
j_call: TRBJ2-7; v_call: TRBV10-1; cdr3_aa: CASRPHPLDRVNISEQYF
j_call: TRBJ1-2; v_call: TRBV19; cdr3_aa: CASSSGHAEGGYTF
j_call: TRBJ2-2; v_call: TRBV19; cdr3_aa: CASSRDRDTGELFF
j_call: TRBJ1-4; v_call: TRBV19; cdr3_aa: CASSTARGSNEKLFF
j_call: TRBJ1-2; v_call: TRBV29-1; cdr3_aa: CSVQVGQGSGYTF
j_call: TRBJ2-5; v_call: TRBV14; cdr3_aa: CASSPGEETQYF
j_call: TRBJ1-3; v_call: TRBV6-5; cdr3_aa: CASRRGQSGNTIYF
j_call: TRBJ1-2; v_call: TRBV18; cdr3_aa: CASSLYRDDYGYTF
j_call: TRBJ2-3; v_call: TRBV19; cdr3_aa: CASSIYAGADTQYF
j_call: TRBJ2-2; v_call: TRBV7-9; cdr3_aa: CASSLRQSPTGELFF
j_call: TRBJ1-1; v_call: TRBV18; cdr3_aa: CASSGFGTEAFF
j_call: TRBJ2-4; v_call: TRBV2; cdr3_aa: CASSVELAGGLAKNIQYF
j_call: TRBJ1-2; v_call: TRBV21-1; cdr3_aa: CASSKGARGDGYTF
j_call: TRBJ2-5; v_call: TRBV7-3; cdr3_aa: CASSSGIMETQYF
j_call: TRBJ2-3; v_call: TRBV6-4; cdr3_aa: CASSAVAGATDTQYF
j_call: TRBJ1-2; v_call: TRBV6-5; cdr3_aa: CASRGQGKWGYTF
j_call: TRBJ1-3; v_call: TRBV10-3; cdr3_aa: CAISDRAWPNSGNTIYF
j_call: TRBJ2-5; v_call: TRBV11-3; cdr3_aa: CASSLAGGSQETQYF
j_call: TRBJ2-7; v_call: TRBV5-1; cdr3_aa: CASSLRQGNEQYF
j_call: TRBJ2-7; v_call: TRBV7-9; cdr3_aa: CASSFLRGRDGEQYF
j_call: TRBJ2-3; v_call: TRBV3-1/TRBV3-2; cdr3_aa: CASSQDSRGLAQYF
j_call: TRBJ1-1; v_call: TRBV7-9; cdr3_aa: CASSLGGETEAFF
j_call: TRBJ1-6; v_call: TRBV12-5; cdr3_aa: CASGLTVTGSPSPLHF
j_call: TRBJ1-2; v_call: TRBV6-5; cdr3_aa: CASSYTSRGYGYTF
j_call: TRBJ1-1; v_call: TRBV7-9; cdr3_aa: CASSLVAGNTEAFF
j_call: TRBJ2-3; v_call: TRBV9; cdr3_aa: CASSAGGATDTQYF
j_call: TRBJ2-7; v_call: TRBV5-8; cdr3_aa: CASSLGSLGMDEQYF
j_call: TRBJ2-1; v_call: TRBV9; cdr3_aa: CASSPTSGPHNEQFF
j_call: TRBJ1-3; v_call: TRBV2; cdr3_aa: CASRADRVAGNTIYF
j_call: TRBJ1-1; v_call: TRBV30; cdr3_aa: CAWTPRGRNTEAFF
j_call: TRBJ2-1; v_call: TRBV5-1; cdr3_aa: CASSSTGILNEQFF
j_call: TRBJ1-1; v_call: TRBV6-5; cdr3_aa: CASSLGQGNTEAFF
j_call: TRBJ1-2; v_call: TRBV6-5; cdr3_aa: CASRTGTGTYGYTF
j_call: TRBJ2-1; v_call: TRBV4-1; cdr3_aa: CASSASYDNEQFF
j_call: TRBJ1-3; v_call: TRBV5-5; cdr3_aa: CASSGLAFSGNTIYF
j_call: TRBJ1-1; v_call: TRBV2; cdr3_aa: CASRRGNTEAFF
j_call: TRBJ2-2; v_call: TRBV7-9; cdr3_aa: CASSSVTGELFF
j_call: TRBJ2-1; v_call: TRBV5-3; cdr3_aa: CARSPSGGPPPNEQFF
j_call: TRBJ1-1; v_call: TRBV18; cdr3_aa: CASSPPGQGNTEAFF
j_call: TRBJ2-3; v_call: TRBV9; cdr3_aa: CASSVGGGAVDTQYF
j_call: TRBJ1-2; v_call: TRBV19; cdr3_aa: CASKGVVRAGYTF
j_call: TRBJ2-1; v_call: TRBV24-1; cdr3_aa: CATSDPLGGTPNEQFF
j_call: TRBJ1-1; v_call: TRBV20-1; cdr3_aa: CSASEPGASGEAFF
j_call: TRBJ2-5; v_call: TRBV3-1/TRBV3-2; cdr3_aa: CASSRRTGREGETQYF
j_call: TRBJ2-3; v_call: TRBV5-6; cdr3_aa: CASSLAGSTDTQYF
j_call: TRBJ2-7; v_call: TRBV28; cdr3_aa: CATGGGLHEQYF
j_call: TRBJ2-7; v_call: TRBV2; cdr3_aa: CAISPSRVEQYF
j_call: TRBJ1-6; v_call: TRBV3-1/TRBV3-2; cdr3_aa: CASTGTPYNSPLHF
j_call: TRBJ1-5; v_call: TRBV24-1; cdr3_aa: CATSDAQTASQHF
j_call: TRBJ2-1; v_call: TRBV5-1; cdr3_aa: CASSQAGGHNEQFF
j_call: TRBJ1-2; v_call: TRBV6-2/TRBV6-3; cdr3_aa: CASSLDRSYGYTF
j_call: TRBJ1-3; v_call: TRBV18; cdr3_aa: CASSPPDAIRNTIYF
j_call: TRBJ1-2; v_call: TRBV4-1; cdr3_aa: CASSPSLNYGYTF